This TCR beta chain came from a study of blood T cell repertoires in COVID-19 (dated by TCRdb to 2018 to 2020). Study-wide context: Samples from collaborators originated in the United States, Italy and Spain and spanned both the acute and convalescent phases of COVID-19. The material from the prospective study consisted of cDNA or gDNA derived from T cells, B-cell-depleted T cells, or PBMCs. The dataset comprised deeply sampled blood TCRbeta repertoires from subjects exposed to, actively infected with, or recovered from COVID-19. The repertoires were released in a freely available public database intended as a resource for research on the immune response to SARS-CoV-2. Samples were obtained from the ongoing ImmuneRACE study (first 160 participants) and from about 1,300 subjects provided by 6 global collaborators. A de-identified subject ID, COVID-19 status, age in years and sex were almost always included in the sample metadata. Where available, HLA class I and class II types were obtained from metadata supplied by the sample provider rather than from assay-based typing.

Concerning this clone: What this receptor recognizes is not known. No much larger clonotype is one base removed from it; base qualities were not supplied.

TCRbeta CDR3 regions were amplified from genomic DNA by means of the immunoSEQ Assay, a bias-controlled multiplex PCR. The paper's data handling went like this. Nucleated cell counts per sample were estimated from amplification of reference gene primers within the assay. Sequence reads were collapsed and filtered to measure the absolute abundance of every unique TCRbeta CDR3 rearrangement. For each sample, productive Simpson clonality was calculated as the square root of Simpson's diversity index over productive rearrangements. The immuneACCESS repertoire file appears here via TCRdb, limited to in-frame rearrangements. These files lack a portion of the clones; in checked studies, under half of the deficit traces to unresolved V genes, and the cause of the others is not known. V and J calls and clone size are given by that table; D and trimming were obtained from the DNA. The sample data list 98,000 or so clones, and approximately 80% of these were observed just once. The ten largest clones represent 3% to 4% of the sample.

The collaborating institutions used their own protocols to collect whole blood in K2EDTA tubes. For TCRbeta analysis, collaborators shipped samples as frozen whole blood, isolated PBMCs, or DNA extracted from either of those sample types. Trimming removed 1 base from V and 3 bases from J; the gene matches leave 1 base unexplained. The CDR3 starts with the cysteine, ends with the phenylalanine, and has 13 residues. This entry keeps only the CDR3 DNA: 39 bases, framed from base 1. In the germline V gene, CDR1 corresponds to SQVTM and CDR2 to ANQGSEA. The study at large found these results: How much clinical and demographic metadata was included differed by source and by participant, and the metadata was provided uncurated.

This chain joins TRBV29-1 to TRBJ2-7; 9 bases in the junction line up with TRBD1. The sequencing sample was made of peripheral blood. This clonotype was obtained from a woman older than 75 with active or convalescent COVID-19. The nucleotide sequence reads TGCAGCGTTGAAGGACAGGGGGACTACGAGCAGTACTTC. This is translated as CSVEGQGDYEQYF.